This passage covers 13 T cell receptor beta chains from one sample sequenced in a study of post-analysis software for immune sequencing data. Libraries were made from TCR beta cDNA, and they carried unique molecular identifiers. MiXCR, run by TCRdb on the PCR reads, gives a single entry per CDR3 protein. The repertoire includes hundreds of thousands of distinct CDR3 sequences, 25% to 30% of them detected once, and approximately 0.55% sits in the top ten. Study observations and caveats: TRBV5-6, TRBV5-1 and TRBV20-1 belonged to a set of roughly five TRBV segments that were more frequent in patients than controls.

No antigen is known for these receptors. Sequencing was performed on blood. The receptor set was obtained from a girl under 18 with multiple sclerosis.

The V call is TRBV4-3, the J call TRBJ2-1; maybe TRBD2 (6 bases). V gave up 0 bases and J gave up 6 bases, with 12 bases separating them. There are 15 residues in the CDR3. Per germline, CDR1 LGHNA and CDR2 YSLEER. CDR3 bases: TGCGCCAGCAGCCAAGACGGTCTAGCGTTCAATGAGCAGTTCTTC. Encoded protein: CASSQDGLAFNEQFF.

This clonotype was observed a few times. V usage is TRBV20-1 and J usage is TRBJ2-5; a possible D gene is TRBD2 (6 bases). The CDR3 spans 13 residues. Germline V CDR1 and CDR2: DFQATT, SNEGSKA (reference sequence). V lost 3 bases to trimming and J lost 5 bases, with 13 bases between them. The CDR3 protein is CSASLGGPETQYF. CDR3 nucleotide sequence: TGCAGTGCTAGCCTCGGGGGTCCGGAGACCCAGTACTTC.

This clonotype came up many times. The V gene is TRBV29-1, the J gene TRBJ2-7; D possibly corresponds to TRBD2 (7 bases). This CDR3 is built from 12 residues. V was clipped by 6 bases and J by 0 bases, with 9 bases between them. CDR1 is SQVTM and CDR2 is ANQGSEA in the germline V gene. CDR3 amino acids: CSVGGASYEQYF. The DNA for the CDR3 is TGCAGCGTGGGGGGGGCCTCCTACGAGCAGTACTTC.

The genes are TRBV9 and TRBJ1-2, with 10 bases fitting TRBD1. The CDR3 totals 15 residues. Germline V gene data show CDR1 as SGDLS and CDR2 as YYNGEE. After removal of 4 bases from V and 8 bases from J, the junction contained 11 bases not matched to a gene. Here the CDR3 DNA reads TGTGCCAGCAGCACTCGAAGGACAGGGGGTCGCGGCTACACCTTC. It translates to CASSTRRTGGRGYTF.

CDR3 protein: CSVGGGARLAKNIQYF. CDR3 sequence (DNA): TGCAGCGTTGGGGGGGGCGCTCGTCTAGCCAAAAACATTCAGTACTTC. The genes are TRBV29-1 and TRBJ2-4; TRBD2 might be the D (7 bases). This CDR3 is 16 amino acids long. The V gene lost 4 bases and the J gene lost 0 bases, with 16 bases spanning the gap. Germline V CDR1 and CDR2: SQVTM, ANQGSEA.

The gene calls are TRBV14 and TRBJ1-2; D may be TRBD1 (5 bases). The CDR3 totals 14 residues. CDR1 and CDR2 from the germline V gene are SGHDN and FVKESK. V was shortened by 4 bases and J by 5 bases, with 14 bases between the two germline ends. In DNA form, the CDR3 reads TGTGCCAGCAGCCTAGGGCGAGGGGTATATGGCTACACCTTC. Its translation is CASSLGRGVYGYTF.

This clonotype has a handful of counts. This chain uses TRBV7-2 with TRBJ2-7; D ambiguous. CDR1 is SGHTA, CDR2 FQGNSA, per germline. The V end lost 5 bases, the J end lost 2 bases, and 7 bases lay between the germline ends. This CDR3 has 12 amino acids. The CDR3 spells CASSELAYEQYF. The CDR3 DNA follows: TGTGCCAGCAGCGAACTCGCCTACGAGCAGTACTTC. Variable domain in full (rest from reference TRBV7-2 and TRBJ2-7): GAGVSQSPSNKVTEKGKDVELRCDPISGHTALYWYRQSLGQGLEFLIYFQGNSAPDKSGLPSDRFSAERTGGSVSTLTIQRTQQEDSAVYLCASSELAYEQYFGPGTRLTVT.

The count of this clonotype is one. One base away lies a much larger clone, so this may be a sequencing read error. The rearrangement joins TRBV5-1 to TRBJ1-2; 9 bases are shared with TRBD1. The J segment lost 6 bases and the V segment lost 2 bases, leaving 2 bases of the junction unmatched. CDR3 length: 13 amino acids. Germline CDR1 and CDR2: SGHRS and YFSETQ. CDR3 in amino acids: CASSFWTGDGYTF. The CDR3 DNA reads as TGCGCCAGCAGCTTCTGGACAGGGGATGGCTACACCTTC. The full variable domain, its missing parts supplied by reference TRBV5-1 and TRBJ1-2, is KAGVTQTPRYLIKTRGQQVTLSCSPISGHRSVSWYQQTPGQGLQFLFEYFSETQRNKGNFPGRFSGRQFSNSRSEMNVSTLELGDSALYLCASSFWTGDGYTFGSGTRLTVV.

The CDR3, as DNA: TGCAGTGCTAGAGTAATAGGAAGAGATACGCAGTATTTT. Its translation is CSARVIGRDTQYF. The chain is built from TRBV20-1 and TRBJ2-3; D uncertain. The V gene lost 1 base and the J gene lost 5 bases, with 10 bases spanning the gap. The CDR3 runs to 13 residues. CDR1 is DFQATT and CDR2 is SNEGSKA in the germline V gene (reference sequence).

The genes are TRBV14 and TRBJ2-2; D unclear. Germline CDR1 SGHDN, CDR2 FVKESK. With 4 bases removed from V and 1 base from J, the gap between germline ends came to 7 bases. This CDR3 spans 14 amino acids. Here the CDR3 DNA reads TGTGCCAGCAGCCGTCTTCTGAACACCGGGGAGCTGTTTTTT. It encodes CASSRLLNTGELFF.

This clonotype was recorded only once. The chain links TRBV10-3 to TRBJ1-1, with D possibly being TRBD1 (5 bases). The CDR3 spans 12 residues. Germline V gene sequence: CDR1 ENHRY, CDR2 SYGVKD. The V gene lost 4 bases and the J gene lost 3 bases, with 6 bases spanning the gap. The CDR3 sequence: CAISGGDTEAFF. The DNA for the CDR3 is TGTGCCATCAGTGGAGGGGACACTGAAGCTTTCTTT.

The chain is built from TRBV6-2 or TRBV6-3 and TRBJ2-1; no reliable D call. This CDR3 has 16 amino acids. V dropped 6 bases and J dropped 9 bases, with 24 bases sitting between them. Germline lookup yields CDR1 MNHEY and CDR2 SVGEGT. CDR3 residues: CASRTRATRRVSEQFF. DNA for the CDR3: TGTGCCAGCAGGACCAGAGCGACCCGGAGAGTAAGTGAGCAGTTCTTC.

This clonotype has ten or more counts. The chain carries TRBV29-1 and TRBJ2-6; TRBD1 matches 7 bases. V was pared by 2 bases and J by 0 bases, with 4 bases of the junction left unmatched. This CDR3 spans 16 amino acids. The germline gives CDR1 SQVTM, CDR2 ANQGSEA. In nucleotides, the CDR3 is TGCAGCGTTGAACCTTGGACAGGCTCTGGGGCCAACGTCCTGACTTTC. The encoded protein is CSVEPWTGSGANVLTF.